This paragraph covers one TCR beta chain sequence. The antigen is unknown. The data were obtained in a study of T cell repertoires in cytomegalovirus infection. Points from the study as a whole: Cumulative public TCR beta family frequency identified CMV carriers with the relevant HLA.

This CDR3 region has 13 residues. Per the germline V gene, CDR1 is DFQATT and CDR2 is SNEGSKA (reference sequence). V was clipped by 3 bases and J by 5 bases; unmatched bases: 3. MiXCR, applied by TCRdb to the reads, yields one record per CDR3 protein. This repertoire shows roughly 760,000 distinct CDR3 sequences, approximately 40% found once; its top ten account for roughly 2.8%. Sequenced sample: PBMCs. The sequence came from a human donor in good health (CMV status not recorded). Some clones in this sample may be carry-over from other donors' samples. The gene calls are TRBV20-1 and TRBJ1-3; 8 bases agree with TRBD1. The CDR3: CSASGTGRNTIYF. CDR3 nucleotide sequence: TGCAGTGCTAGTGGGACAGGAAGAAACACCATATATTTT.